A single sample is the source of the 23 T cell receptor beta chains below, sequenced in a study of blood T cells in healthy people across ages. Combining a sample-barcoded 5' primer with a J-beta primer mix, a second PCR ran for about 7 to 11 cycles. TCRdb reprocessed the 5' RACE reads with MiXCR, giving one entry per CDR3 protein. There are approximately 960,000 distinct CDR3 sequences in the sample; 25% to 35% occur only once, and more than 8.5% lies in the top ten. These data also formed part of another study, on T cells of mothers and their children.

Sample: blood. These receptors originate from a woman aged 40 to 50 in good health.

CDR3 in amino acids: CASSLAGRPEAFF. The CDR3, as DNA: TGTGCCAGCAGCTTAGCGGGGAGACCTGAAGCTTTCTTT. The rearrangement uses TRBV7-9 and TRBJ1-1; D call uncertain. V was trimmed by 0 bases and J by 6 bases, leaving 8 bases between them. Looked up from germline, CDR1 is SEHNR and CDR2 is FQNEAQ (reference sequence). The CDR3 loop spans 13 amino acids.

The chain is built from TRBV27 and TRBJ2-3; TRBD2 matches 9 bases. CDR1 and CDR2 from the germline V gene are MNHEY and SMNVEV (reference sequence). Trimming removed 7 bases from V and 2 bases from J; junction bases left unmatched: 13. This CDR3 has 17 amino acids. CDR3 sequence reads: CASKLRAGGSTTDTQYF. The CDR3, as DNA: TGTGCCAGCAAGTTAAGAGCGGGGGGTAGTACCACAGATACGCAGTATTTT.

This clonotype was seen ten or more times. This chain joins TRBV4-3 and TRBJ1-2; D is ambiguous. The V and J ends lost 0 bases and 6 bases respectively, with 14 bases between them. The CDR3 has 15 residues. The V gene's germline CDR1 is LGHNA and CDR2 YSLEER. In nucleotides, the CDR3 is TGCGCCAGCAGCCAAGATTTTACATTTACTGATGGCTACACCTTC. Translating it yields CASSQDFTFTDGYTF.

CDR3 loop: CASSFAGREKLFF. The CDR3, as DNA: TGTGCCAGCAGTTTTGCTGGGAGGGAAAAACTGTTTTTT. The chain links TRBV28 to TRBJ1-4; D gene unclear. The germline gives CDR1 MDHEN, CDR2 SYDVKM. The CDR3 length is 13 residues. V shed 3 bases and J shed 8 bases, with 10 bases lying between them.

This clonotype was recorded a few times. The chain couples TRBV18 to TRBJ1-1; the D gene is possibly TRBD1 (5 bases). The CDR3 runs 16 residues. The germline V gene encodes CDR1 KGHSH and CDR2 LQKENI. V shed 3 bases and J shed 5 bases, with 19 bases lying between them. This chain's CDR3 is CASSPRDGGRGTEAFF. For the CDR3, the DNA is TGTGCCAGCTCACCCAGAGATGGGGGAAGGGGAACTGAAGCTTTCTTT.

This clonotype came up a few times. The chain joins TRBV28 to TRBJ1-1; D not resolved. This CDR3 region has 12 residues. The V gene lost 5 bases and the J gene lost 6 bases, with 10 bases spanning the gap. Germline V gene data show CDR1 as MDHEN and CDR2 as SYDVKM. The CDR3 DNA follows: TGTGCCAGCAGTCCCTGGCCCGCTGAAGCTTTCTTT. Residues: CASSPWPAEAFF.

The chain links TRBV5-4 to TRBJ1-2; D is perhaps TRBD1 (6 bases). The germline gives CDR1 SGHNT, CDR2 YYREEE (reference sequence). This CDR3 spans 13 amino acids. Between the trimmed V and J ends, which lost 4 bases and 8 bases, there was a span of 15 bases. The CDR3 sequence: CASSPTGREGYTF. CDR3 bases: TGTGCCAGCAGCCCGACAGGCAGGGAGGGCTACACCTTC.

V usage is TRBV5-1 and J usage is TRBJ2-1, with D possibly matching TRBD2 (6 bases). V was shortened by 0 bases and J by 6 bases, with 13 bases between the two germline ends. This CDR3 is built from 15 residues. Germline V gene lookup returns CDR1 SGHRS and CDR2 YFSETQ. CDR3: CASSLASGDFNEQFF. DNA of the CDR3: TGCGCCAGCAGCTTGGCTAGTGGGGACTTCAATGAGCAGTTCTTC.

The chain has TRBV7-2 and TRBJ2-5, with D possibly called TRBD1 or TRBD2 (6 bases each). The CDR3 has 20 amino acids. In germline, CDR1 is SGHTA, CDR2 FQGNSA. V gave up 5 bases and J gave up 11 bases, with 39 bases separating them. The CDR3 loop reads CASSTAFWLGGFGWDNEQYF. CDR3 nucleotides: TGTGCCAGCAGCACAGCTTTCTGGCTTGGAGGGTTTGGGTGGGACAATGAGCAGTACTTC. The entire variable domain, with the rest obtained from reference TRBV7-2 and TRBJ2-5, is as follows: GAGVSQSPSNKVTEKGKDVELRCDPISGHTALYWYRQSLGQGLEFLIYFQGNSAPDKSGLPSDRFSAERTGGSVSTLTIQRTQQEDSAVYLCASSTAFWLGGFGWDNEQYFGPGTRLLVL.

Many counts were recorded for this clonotype. This chain links TRBV20-1 with TRBJ2-4, with 16 bases that match TRBD2. The CDR3 length is 20 residues. Trimming at V came to 1 base and at J to 8 bases, leaving 17 bases not matched to a gene. Per the germline V gene, CDR1 is DFQATT and CDR2 is SNEGSKA (reference sequence). The CDR3 DNA reads TGCAGTGCTAGAGCAATTACCGGGACTAGCGGGGGGGCCGCTCTAGACATTCAGTACTTC. It codes for CSARAITGTSGGAALDIQYF.

The chain is built from TRBV11-1 and TRBJ1-1, with unresolved D. The CDR3 spans 15 residues. The germline gives CDR1 SGHAT, CDR2 FQDESV (reference sequence). Trimming left V 0 bases short and J 0 bases short, with 8 bases between. The CDR3 spells CASSLARVVNTEAFF. The DNA of the CDR3 is TGTGCCAGCAGCTTAGCGCGGGTCGTGAACACTGAAGCTTTCTTT.

CDR3 amino acids: CSASRPLKTMAQPQHF. The CDR3 nucleotides are TGCAGTGCTAGCCGCCCCCTTAAGACCATGGCGCAGCCCCAGCATTTT. The chain recombines TRBV20-1 with TRBJ1-5, with D uncertain. V shed 3 bases and J shed 7 bases, with 22 bases lying between them. This CDR3 has 16 residues. Looked up from germline, CDR1 is DFQATT and CDR2 is SNEGSKA (reference sequence).

The chain carries TRBV14 and TRBJ2-7; 9 positions match TRBD2. V gave up 2 bases and J gave up 7 bases; unmatched junction bases: 12. CDR1 is SGHDN, CDR2 FVKESK, per germline. The CDR3 is made up of 16 amino acids. In nucleotides, the CDR3 is TGTGCCAGCAGCCAAAAGGGGCTAGCGGGGACGGGGGAGCAGTACTTC. Its translation: CASSQKGLAGTGEQYF.

This chain connects TRBV28 to TRBJ1-4; a weak D match, TRBD1 (6 bases). Germline loops: CDR1 MDHEN, CDR2 SYDVKM. CDR3 length: 14 amino acids. Trimming shortened V by 6 bases and J by 8 bases, and 16 bases separated the two germline ends. CDR3 sequence reads: CASSPVRGKEKLFF. In DNA, the CDR3 is TGTGCCAGCAGCCCAGTGAGGGGGAAAGAAAAACTGTTTTTT.

This clonotype was seen many times. The chain joins TRBV20-1 to TRBJ2-7, with D possibly called TRBD1 or TRBD2 (5 bases each). CDR3 length equals 17 residues. Germline values: CDR1 DFQATT, CDR2 SNEGSKA (reference sequence). Trimming left V 3 bases short and J 1 base short, with 22 bases between. The CDR3 DNA reads TGCAGTGCTAGTGGGGGTCGAGGGTATATCCGTTCCTACGAGCAGTACTTC. Translating it yields CSASGGRGYIRSYEQYF.

This clonotype was detected ten times or more. One junction end disagrees with the germline gene, perhaps due to a read error. This chain connects TRBV5-1 to TRBJ2-3; weak D call: TRBD2 (6 bases). From germline, CDR1 is SGHRS and CDR2 YFSETQ. The CDR3 is made up of 14 amino acids. The DNA of the CDR3 is TGTGCCAGCAGCTTGGGTAGCGGAACGGATACGCAGTATTTT. This encodes CASSLGSGTDTQYF.

The chain joins TRBV6-1 to TRBJ2-7; 12 nucleotides line up with TRBD2. Germline CDR1 is MNHNS and CDR2 is SASEGT. Trimming cost V 11 bases and J 2 bases; bases outside gene matches: 7. The CDR3 is 14 residues long. CDR3 in amino acids: CAGRTSGVTYEQYF. In DNA form, the CDR3 reads TGTGCCGGAAGGACTAGCGGGGTAACCTACGAGCAGTACTTC.

This clonotype turned up a few times. V gene TRBV4-2 combines with J gene TRBJ2-2; 10 bases match TRBD1. The trim removed 4 bases at V and 2 bases at J, leaving 4 bases unmatched. The CDR3 consists of 16 residues. Germline V gene sequence: CDR1 LGHNA, CDR2 YNFKEQ. In nucleotides, the CDR3 is TGTGCCAGCAGCCTTCAGACAGGGGGCAACACCGGGGAGCTGTTTTTT. Translated, it gives CASSLQTGGNTGELFF.

J is TRBJ2-1 and V is TRBV24-1, with 8 bases matching TRBD1. The CDR3 is 17 amino acids. Looked up from germline, CDR1 is KGHDR and CDR2 is SFDVKD. V was pared by 2 bases and J by 3 bases, with 8 bases of the junction left unmatched. CDR3 protein: CATSDSAGQGLYNEQFF. The DNA of the CDR3 is TGTGCCACCAGTGATTCAGCCGGACAGGGCCTCTACAATGAGCAGTTCTTC.

The genes are TRBV4-1 and TRBJ1-1, with a possible D match to TRBD1 (5 bases). Trimming took 3 bases from V and 8 from J, leaving 19 bases between them. Germline values: CDR1 MGHRA, CDR2 YSYEKL. CDR3 length: 15 residues. CDR3 in DNA: TGCGCCAGCAGCCACCTCCGGAGGGGCCGGGGAGAAGCTTTCTTT. This codes for CASSHLRRGRGEAFF.

At least ten counts were recorded for this clonotype. The gene calls are TRBV27 and TRBJ2-7; TRBD2 is a possible D gene (5 bases). With 4 bases removed from V and 0 bases from J, the gap between germline ends came to 10 bases. Germline CDR1 MNHEY, CDR2 SMNVEV (reference sequence). The CDR3 sequence is 14 residues long. CDR3 region: CASSSGRASYEQYF. CDR3 DNA: TGTGCCAGCAGTTCGGGAAGGGCCTCCTACGAGCAGTACTTC.

About this clonotype itself: One junction end does not reproduce the germline sequence, and a read error may be involved. The chain couples TRBV28 to TRBJ2-5; unclear D gene. The DNA end lines up better with TRBJ2-7; the J call may be wrong. The CDR3 consists of 12 residues. The germline V gene encodes CDR1 MDHEN and CDR2 SYDVKM. The CDR3 sequence: CAGSVTSYEQYF. CDR3 coding DNA: TGTGCCGGCAGCGTTACAAGCTACGAGCAGTACTTC.

This clonotype occurred many times. The chain uses TRBV7-3 and TRBJ2-1; 7 positions match TRBD1. The J segment lost 6 bases and the V segment lost 3 bases, leaving 8 bases of the junction unmatched. Germline CDR1 and CDR2: SGHTA and FQGTGA. CDR3 length: 15 residues. Here the CDR3 reads CASSFEGALRNEQFF. The CDR3 DNA reads as TGTGCCAGCAGCTTCGAGGGGGCCCTTCGCAATGAGCAGTTCTTC.